Following are 9 T cell receptor beta chains from one sample sequenced in a study of CD8+CD57+ T cells in acquired aplastic anemia. For sequencing, patients were chosen who had shown expansion of CD8+CD57+ cells by flow cytometry. Investigators profiled TCR beta VDJ and CDR3 from genomic DNA template. TCRdb reprocessed the reads via MiXCR and lists one record per CDR3 protein. The sample holds about 200,000 distinct CDR3 sequences, 65% seen once. The specimen sequenced was sorted CD4+, CD8+, or CD8+CD57+ T cells (not recorded which) from PBMCs. All receptors derive from a human donor with aplastic anemia.

The V call is TRBV6-4, the J call TRBJ1-1; possibly TRBD1 for D (5 bases). V lost 4 bases, J lost 4 bases, and 19 bases lay in between. This CDR3 is 16 amino acids long. Germline CDR1 reads MRHNA; CDR2 reads SNTAGT. The CDR3 nucleotides read TGTGCCAGCAGTGGACAGAGTCCACCCCACGGCACTGAAGCTTTCTTT. Translated: CASSGQSPPHGTEAFF.

The gene calls are TRBV6-4 and TRBJ2-2, with TRBD1 matching 7 bases. V lost 5 bases, J lost 5 bases, and 11 bases stayed unmatched. This CDR3 comprises 16 residues. The germline V gene has CDR1 MRHNA and CDR2 SNTAGT. The CDR3 nucleotides are TGTGCCAGCAGTACCCGACAGGGACAAAAGACCGGGGAGCTGTTTTTT. This codes for CASSTRQGQKTGELFF.

The rearrangement joins TRBV7-9 to TRBJ2-7, with TRBD1 identical over 8 bases. The CDR3 runs to 11 residues. The trim removed 10 bases at V and 3 bases at J, leaving 2 bases unmatched. The germline CDR1 and CDR2 sequences are SEHNR and FQNEAQ (reference sequence). The CDR3 here is CATDRGYEQYF. The DNA for the CDR3 is TGTGCCACTGACAGGGGCTACGAGCAGTACTTC.

This chain links TRBV5-1 with TRBJ1-6; D is unclear. The V end lost 6 bases, the J end lost 7 bases, and 17 bases lay between the germline ends. The CDR3 is made up of 15 amino acids. Germline V gene data show CDR1 as SGHRS and CDR2 as YFSETQ. CDR3 sequence: CASTLNGLRNSPLHF. In DNA, the CDR3 is TGCGCCAGCACCCTGAATGGCCTACGGAATTCACCCCTCCACTTT.

This clonotype appeared many times. The DNA of the CDR3 is TGCGCCAGCAGGGGTCAGCCCCAGCATTTT. This encodes CASRGQPQHF. The gene calls are TRBV5-1 and TRBJ1-5; D gene uncertain. CDR1 and CDR2 (germline): SGHRS, YFSETQ. The germline V and J ends were trimmed by 5 bases and 6 bases, with 3 bases remaining between them. The CDR3 has 10 amino acids. The full variable domain, rest sourced from reference TRBV5-1 and TRBJ1-5, is KAGVTQTPRYLIKTRGQQVTLSCSPISGHRSVSWYQQTPGQGLQFLFEYFSETQRNKGNFPGRFSGRQFSNSRSEMNVSTLELGDSALYLCASRGQPQHFGDGTRLSIL.

Worth noting for this clonotype: Sequence at one end of the junction differs from germline and may be a read error. The genes are TRBV5-5 and TRBJ2-4; D may match TRBD1 or TRBD2 (7 bases each). Per the germline V gene, CDR1 is SGHKS and CDR2 is YYEKEE (reference sequence). The CDR3 has 15 residues. This CDR3 is CASGVGGAAKNIQYF. Here the CDR3 DNA reads TGCGCCAGCGGGGTAGGGGGCGCCGCCAAAAACATTCAGTACTTC. The whole variable domain, filled in from reference TRBV5-5 and TRBJ2-4, reads DAGVTQSPTHLIKTRGQQVTLRCSPISGHKSVSWYQQVLGQGPQFIFQYYEKEERGRGNFPDRFSARQFPNYSSELNVNALLLGDSALYLCASGVGGAAKNIQYFGAGTRLSVL.

The chain joins TRBV20-1 to TRBJ1-1; D not resolved. The CDR3 is 12 amino acids. From germline, CDR1 is DFQATT and CDR2 SNEGSKA (reference sequence). Trimming cost V 2 bases and J 7 bases, with 11 bases left between them. The CDR3 DNA follows: TGCAGTGCTAGAATCGAAAGCTATGAAGCTTTCTTT. Residues: CSARIESYEAFF.

This clonotype was seen at least ten times. The chain has TRBV20-1 and TRBJ2-5, with 9 bases fitting TRBD1. The V segment lost 6 bases and the J segment 4 bases; nucleotides outside the gene matches: 12. This CDR3 has 15 residues. Looked up from germline, CDR1 is DFQATT and CDR2 is SNEGSKA (reference sequence). The CDR3 here is CSAYDRDRVGETQYF. The CDR3 bases are TGCAGTGCCTACGACCGGGACAGGGTGGGAGAGACCCAGTACTTC.

With regard to this clonotype: This could be a read error, since a much larger clone is one nucleotide away. The chain carries TRBV5-6 and TRBJ2-5; 8 bases are shared with TRBD2. This CDR3 has 15 residues. The germline V gene encodes CDR1 SGHDT and CDR2 YYEEEE. V lost 1 base and J lost 7; bases outside the gene matches: 9. CDR3 protein: CASSLFGSRGGTQYF. In DNA form, the CDR3 reads TGTGCCAGCAGCTTGTTCGGCAGTCGGGGGGGGACCCAGTACTTC.